A single sample gave rise to the 3 T cell receptor beta chains below, sequenced in a study of blood T cell repertoires in COVID-19. TCRdb's table, derived via immunoSEQ multiplex PCR, lists solely in-frame clones and lacks some. The table has approximately 530,000 clones, approximately 88% seen once. The material sequenced was peripheral blood. These receptors originate from a woman aged 45-60 years with COVID-19, enrolled during active disease.

This clone was counted once. J is TRBJ2-4 and V is TRBV4-1; weak D call: TRBD1 (6 bases). The CDR3 runs to 16 residues. Germline CDR1 reads MGHRA; CDR2 reads YSYEKL. V was trimmed by 4 bases and J by 8 bases, leaving 21 bases between them. The CDR3 sequence: CASSPSLRQAGDIQYF. In DNA, the CDR3 is TGCGCCAGCAGCCCATCCCTTAGACAGGCTGGGGACATTCAGTACTTC.

The chain has TRBV21-1 and TRBJ1-5; the D call in the table, TRBD1, was not verified against the DNA. TRBV21-1 corresponds to a pseudogene. CDR3 length: 17 amino acids. Here the CDR3 reads CASSAEGTVSGNQPQHF. CDR3 nucleotides: TGTGCCAGCAGCGCCGAAGGGACAGTCAGCGGCAATCAGCCCCAGCATTTT.

This chain links TRBV6-5 with TRBJ1-6; TRBD1 is a possible D gene (5 bases). This CDR3 spans 15 amino acids. V was cut by 5 bases and J by 7 bases, with 15 bases left in between. Germline CDR1 reads MNHEY; CDR2 reads SVGAGI. CDR3 residues: CASSRGSENNSPLHF. In DNA, the CDR3 is TGTGCCAGCAGTAGGGGATCGGAGAACAATTCACCCCTCCACTTT.